The present entry profiles one T cell receptor (beta chain) with its context. It was approximately 0.2 ug DNA, 25,000 to 35,000 T cell genomes, that sorted-subset replicate PCRs used. Sequencing used immunoSEQ multiplex PCR; TCRdb keeps in-frame clones, though not all of them. Of about 2.4 million clones in the sample, around nine tenths were seen once. The sample belongs to a study of shared clonotypes between healthy human individuals. With V trimmed by 5 bases and J by 5 bases, 11 bases remained unmatched. Germline V CDR1 and CDR2: SNHLY, FYNNEI. This CDR3 has 18 residues. The chain recombines TRBV2 with TRBJ2-3; 15 bases map to TRBD2. Material: naive CD4+ T cells sorted from blood. Subset meaning: CD45RA+ positively selected. The sequence derives from a man in his late teens or twenties in good health. CDR3 nucleotides: TGTGCCAGCAGTAACGTCCGGACTAGCGGGAGGGCGAGAGATACGCAGTATTTT. This sequence encodes CASSNVRTSGRARDTQYF.